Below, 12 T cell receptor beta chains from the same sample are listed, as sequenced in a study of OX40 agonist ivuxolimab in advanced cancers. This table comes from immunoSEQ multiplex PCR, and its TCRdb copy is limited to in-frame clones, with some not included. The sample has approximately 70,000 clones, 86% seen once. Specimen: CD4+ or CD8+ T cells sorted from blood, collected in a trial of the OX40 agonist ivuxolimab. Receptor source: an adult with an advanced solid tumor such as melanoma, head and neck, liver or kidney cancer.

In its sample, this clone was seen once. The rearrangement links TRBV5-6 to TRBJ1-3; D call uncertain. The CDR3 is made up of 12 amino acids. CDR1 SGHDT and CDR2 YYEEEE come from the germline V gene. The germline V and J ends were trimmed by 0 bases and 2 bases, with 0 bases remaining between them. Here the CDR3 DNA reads TGTGCCAGCAGCTTGGCTGGAAACACCATATATTTT. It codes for CASSLAGNTIYF.

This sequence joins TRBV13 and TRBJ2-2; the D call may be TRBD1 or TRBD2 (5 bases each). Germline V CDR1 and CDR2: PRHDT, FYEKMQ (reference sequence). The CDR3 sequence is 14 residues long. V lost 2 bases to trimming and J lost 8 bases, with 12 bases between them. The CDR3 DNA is TGTGCCAGCAGCTTAAGGGACGCCACTGGGGAGCTGTTTTTT. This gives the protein CASSLRDATGELFF. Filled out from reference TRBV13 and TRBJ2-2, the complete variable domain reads AAGVIQSPRHLIKEKRETATLKCYPIPRHDTVYWYQQGPGQDPQFLISFYEKMQSDKGSIPDRFSAQQFSDYHSELNMSSLELGDSALYFCASSLRDATGELFFGEGSRLTVL.

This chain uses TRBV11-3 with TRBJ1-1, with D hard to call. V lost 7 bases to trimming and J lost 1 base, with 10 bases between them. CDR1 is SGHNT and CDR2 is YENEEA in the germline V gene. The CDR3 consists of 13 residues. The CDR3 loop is CASNSYRNTEAFF. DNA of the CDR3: TGTGCCAGCAACTCATACAGGAACACTGAAGCTTTCTTT.

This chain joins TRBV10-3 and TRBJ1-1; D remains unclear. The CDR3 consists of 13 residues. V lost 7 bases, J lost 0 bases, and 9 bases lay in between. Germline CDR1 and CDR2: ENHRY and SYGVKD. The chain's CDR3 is CAITRQVNTEAFF. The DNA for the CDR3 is TGTGCCATCACAAGGCAGGTGAACACTGAAGCTTTCTTT.

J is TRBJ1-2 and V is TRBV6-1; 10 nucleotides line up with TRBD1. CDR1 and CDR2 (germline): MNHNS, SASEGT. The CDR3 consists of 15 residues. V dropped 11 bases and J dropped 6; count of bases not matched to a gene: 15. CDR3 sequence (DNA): TGTGCCGGAGCCCACCTACCAGGGACAGGGGATGGCTACACCTTC. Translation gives CAGAHLPGTGDGYTF.

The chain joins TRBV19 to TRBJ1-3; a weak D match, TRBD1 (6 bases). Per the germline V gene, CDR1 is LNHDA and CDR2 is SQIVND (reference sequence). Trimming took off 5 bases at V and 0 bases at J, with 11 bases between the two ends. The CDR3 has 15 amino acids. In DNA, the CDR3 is TGTGCCAGTAGTTCCCGGGACACCTCTGGAAACACCATATATTTT. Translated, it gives CASSSRDTSGNTIYF. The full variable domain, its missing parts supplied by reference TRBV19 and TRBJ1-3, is DGGITQSPKYLFRKEGQNVTLSCEQNLNHDAMYWYRQDPGQGLRLIYYSQIVNDFQKGDIAEGYSVSREKKESFPLTVTSAQKNPTAFYLCASSSRDTSGNTIYFGEGSWLTVV.

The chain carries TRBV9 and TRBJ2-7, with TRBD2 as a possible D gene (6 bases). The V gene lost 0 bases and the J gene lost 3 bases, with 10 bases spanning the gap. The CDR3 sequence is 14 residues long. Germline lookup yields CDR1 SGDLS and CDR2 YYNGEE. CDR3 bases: TGTGCCAGCAGCGTAGCGGGAGATTACTACGAGCAGTACTTC. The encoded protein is CASSVAGDYYEQYF.

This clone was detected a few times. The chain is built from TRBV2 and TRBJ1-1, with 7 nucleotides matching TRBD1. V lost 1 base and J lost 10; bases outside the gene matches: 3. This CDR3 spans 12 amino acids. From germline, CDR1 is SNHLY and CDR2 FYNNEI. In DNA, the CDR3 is TGTGCCAGCAGTGAAGTTCCAGGGGGAGCTTTCTTT. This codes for CASSEVPGGAFF.

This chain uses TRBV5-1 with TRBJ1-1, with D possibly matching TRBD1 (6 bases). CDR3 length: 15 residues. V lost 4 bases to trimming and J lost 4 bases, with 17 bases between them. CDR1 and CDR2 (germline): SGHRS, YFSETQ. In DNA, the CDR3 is TGCGCCAGCAGCCTAAGCCTAGACAGGTTCACTGAAGCTTTCTTT. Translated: CASSLSLDRFTEAFF. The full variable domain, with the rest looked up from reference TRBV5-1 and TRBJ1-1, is KAGVTQTPRYLIKTRGQQVTLSCSPISGHRSVSWYQQTPGQGLQFLFEYFSETQRNKGNFPGRFSGRQFSNSRSEMNVSTLELGDSALYLCASSLSLDRFTEAFFGQGTRLTVV.

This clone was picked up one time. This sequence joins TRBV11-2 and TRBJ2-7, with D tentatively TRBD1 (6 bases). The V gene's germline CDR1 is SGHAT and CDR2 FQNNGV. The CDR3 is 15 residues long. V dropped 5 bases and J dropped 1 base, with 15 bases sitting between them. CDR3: CASSPGSGASYEQYF. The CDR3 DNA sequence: TGTGCCAGCAGCCCGGGGTCAGGGGCATCCTACGAGCAGTACTTC.

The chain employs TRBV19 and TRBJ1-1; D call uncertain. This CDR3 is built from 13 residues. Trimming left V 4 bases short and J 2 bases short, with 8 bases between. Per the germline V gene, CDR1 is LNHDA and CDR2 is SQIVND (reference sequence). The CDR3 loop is CASSTQLNTEAFF. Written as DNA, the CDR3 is TGTGCCAGTAGTACACAGCTAAACACTGAAGCTTTCTTT.

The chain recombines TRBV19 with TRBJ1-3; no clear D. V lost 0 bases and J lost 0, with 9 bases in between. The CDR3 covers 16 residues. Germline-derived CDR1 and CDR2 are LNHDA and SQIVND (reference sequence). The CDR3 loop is CASSIDPGNSGNTIYF. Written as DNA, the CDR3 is TGTGCCAGTAGTATAGATCCTGGGAACTCTGGAAACACCATATATTTT.